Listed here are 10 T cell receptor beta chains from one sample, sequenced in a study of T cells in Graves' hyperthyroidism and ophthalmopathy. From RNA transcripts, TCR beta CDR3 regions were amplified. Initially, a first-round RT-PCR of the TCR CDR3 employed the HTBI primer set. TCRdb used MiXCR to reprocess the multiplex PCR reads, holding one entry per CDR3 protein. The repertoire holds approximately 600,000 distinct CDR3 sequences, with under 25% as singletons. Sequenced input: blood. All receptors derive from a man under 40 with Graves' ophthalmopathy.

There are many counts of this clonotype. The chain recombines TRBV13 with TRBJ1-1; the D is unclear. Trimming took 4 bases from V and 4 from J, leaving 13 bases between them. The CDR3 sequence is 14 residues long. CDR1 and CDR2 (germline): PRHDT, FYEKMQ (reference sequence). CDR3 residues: CASSSPSPLTEAFF. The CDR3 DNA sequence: TGTGCCAGCAGCTCTCCGAGCCCCCTCACTGAAGCTTTCTTT.

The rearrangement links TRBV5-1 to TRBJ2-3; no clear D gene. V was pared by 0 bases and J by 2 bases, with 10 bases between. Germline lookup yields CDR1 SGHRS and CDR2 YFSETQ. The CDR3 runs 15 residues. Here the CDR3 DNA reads TGCGCCAGCAGCTTGGACAGTCCATTCACAGATACGCAGTATTTT. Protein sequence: CASSLDSPFTDTQYF.

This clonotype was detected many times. The CDR3 DNA sequence: TGTGCCAGCAAAACTAGCGGGAGCTACAATGAGCAGTTCTTC. It translates to CASKTSGSYNEQFF. V and J are TRBV6-1 and TRBJ2-1; 11 bases are a match to TRBD2. V lost 7 bases and J lost 3; bases outside the gene matches: 2. CDR3 length: 14 amino acids. CDR1 is MNHNS, CDR2 SASEGT, per germline.

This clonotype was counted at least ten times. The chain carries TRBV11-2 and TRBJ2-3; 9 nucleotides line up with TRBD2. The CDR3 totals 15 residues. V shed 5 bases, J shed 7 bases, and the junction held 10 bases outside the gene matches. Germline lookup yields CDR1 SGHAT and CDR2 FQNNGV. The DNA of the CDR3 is TGTGCCAGCAGCAAGGGACTAGCCGCTCAGTATACGCAGTATTTT. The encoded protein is CASSKGLAAQYTQYF.

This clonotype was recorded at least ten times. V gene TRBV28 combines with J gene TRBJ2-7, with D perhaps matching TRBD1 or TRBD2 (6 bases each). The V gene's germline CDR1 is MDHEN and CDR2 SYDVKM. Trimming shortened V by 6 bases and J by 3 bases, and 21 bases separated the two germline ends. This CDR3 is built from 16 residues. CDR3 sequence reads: CASRTDWGALVYEQYF. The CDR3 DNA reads TGTGCCAGCAGGACTGACTGGGGGGCGCTTGTCTACGAGCAGTACTTC.

The CDR3 DNA sequence: TGTGCCAGCAGCCAAGGGAGCGGGTTTTGGGATGAGCAGTTCTTC. Its protein is CASSQGSGFWDEQFF. The V gene is TRBV14, the J gene TRBJ2-1, with D possibly TRBD2 on 6 matching bases. Germline CDR1 and CDR2: SGHDN and FVKESK. The CDR3 extends over 15 amino acids. Trimming stripped 1 base from V and 8 bases from J, with 15 bases between.

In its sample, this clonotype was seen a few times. The CDR3 spells CASSQAGQGRLEGANVLTF. In nucleotides, the CDR3 is TGCGCCAGCAGCCAAGCTGGACAGGGGCGCCTAGAGGGGGCCAACGTCCTGACTTTC. The J gene is TRBJ2-6, the V gene TRBV4-1, with 9 bases matching TRBD1. Germline loops: CDR1 MGHRA, CDR2 YSYEKL. J lost 4 bases, V lost 1 base, and 11 bases had no gene match. This CDR3 is 19 amino acids long.

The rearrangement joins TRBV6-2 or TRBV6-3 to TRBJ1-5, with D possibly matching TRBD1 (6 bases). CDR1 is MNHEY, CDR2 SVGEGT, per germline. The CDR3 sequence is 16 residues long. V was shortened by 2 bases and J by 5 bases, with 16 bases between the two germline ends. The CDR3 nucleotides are TGTGCCAGCAGTTACCGACAGGCCTTAAGGGATCAGCCCCAGCATTTT. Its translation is CASSYRQALRDQPQHF.

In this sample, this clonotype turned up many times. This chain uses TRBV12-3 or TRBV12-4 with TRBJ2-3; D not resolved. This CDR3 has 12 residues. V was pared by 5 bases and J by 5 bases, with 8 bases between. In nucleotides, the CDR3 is TGTGCCAGCAGTCGAGGCAAAGATACGCAGTATTTT. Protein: CASSRGKDTQYF.

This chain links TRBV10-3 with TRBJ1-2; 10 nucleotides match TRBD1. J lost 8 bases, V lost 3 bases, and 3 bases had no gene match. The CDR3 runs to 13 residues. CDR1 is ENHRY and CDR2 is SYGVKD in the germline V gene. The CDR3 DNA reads TGTGCCATCAGTGATGGGACAGGGGACGGCTACACCTTC. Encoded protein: CAISDGTGDGYTF.